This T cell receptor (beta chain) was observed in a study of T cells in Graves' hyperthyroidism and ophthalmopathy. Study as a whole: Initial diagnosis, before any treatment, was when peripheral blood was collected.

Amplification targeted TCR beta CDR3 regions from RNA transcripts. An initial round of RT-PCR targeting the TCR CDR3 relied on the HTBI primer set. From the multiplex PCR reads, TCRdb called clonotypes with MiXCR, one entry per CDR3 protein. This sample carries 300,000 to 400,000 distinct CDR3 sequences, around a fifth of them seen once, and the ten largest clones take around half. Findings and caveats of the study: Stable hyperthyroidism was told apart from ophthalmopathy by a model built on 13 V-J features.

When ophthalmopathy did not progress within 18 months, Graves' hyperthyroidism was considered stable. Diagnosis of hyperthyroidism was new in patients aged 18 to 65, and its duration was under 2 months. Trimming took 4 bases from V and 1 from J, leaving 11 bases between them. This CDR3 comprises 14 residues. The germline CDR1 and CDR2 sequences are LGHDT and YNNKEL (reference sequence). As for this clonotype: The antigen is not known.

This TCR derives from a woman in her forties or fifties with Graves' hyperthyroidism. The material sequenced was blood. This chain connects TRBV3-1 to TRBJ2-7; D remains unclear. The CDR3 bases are TGTGCCAGCAGCCCCGAGGCTAGATCCTACGAGCAGTACTTC. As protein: CASSPEARSYEQYF.